This passage covers 11 T cell receptor beta chains from one sample sequenced in a study of shared clonotypes between healthy human individuals. Here immunoSEQ multiplex PCR was the method, and the copy in TCRdb shows in-frame clones only, minus some. The table records around 95,000 clones, over 40% of them present only once. Sequencing was done on a sample of PBMCs. These receptors all come from a woman aged 40 to 50 in good health. Some clones in this sample may be carry-over from other donors' samples.

At least ten counts were recorded for this clone. The CDR3 DNA reads as TGTGCCAGCAGCCAGACGAACAGGGGTACCGGGGAGCTGTTTTTT. Its translation is CASSQTNRGTGELFF. This chain uses TRBV7-8 with TRBJ2-2, with 7 bases that match TRBD1. CDR3 length: 15 residues. The germline gives CDR1 SGHVS, CDR2 FQNEAQ. Trimming took 5 bases from V and 5 from J; bases not matched to a gene: 8.

Relative to its sample, this clone is medium-sized. V is TRBV30 and J is TRBJ2-1, with D unclear. The CDR3 contains 12 residues. The V gene lost 1 base and the J gene lost 9 bases, with 10 bases spanning the gap. Per germline, CDR1 GTSNPN and CDR2 SVGIG (reference sequence). The DNA of the CDR3 is TGTGCCTGGAGTGGACCCCCGGGTGAGCAGTTCTTC. Amino acids: CAWSGPPGEQFF.

This clone is medium-sized by share. The V and J genes are TRBV5-1 and TRBJ1-3; no definite D call. V gave up 4 bases and J gave up 4 bases, with 3 bases separating them. Per germline, CDR1 SGHRS and CDR2 YFSETQ. This CDR3 contains 11 residues. CDR3 sequence: CASSIGNTIYF. In DNA form, the CDR3 reads TGCGCCAGCAGCATAGGAAACACCATATATTTT.

The chain employs TRBV28 and TRBJ1-4, with 9 bases fitting TRBD1. The CDR3 runs to 15 residues. V dropped 5 bases and J dropped 6; count of bases not matched to a gene: 7. Germline V gene sequence: CDR1 MDHEN, CDR2 SYDVKM. The CDR3 nucleotides are TGTGCCAGCAGTATCCCGGGACAGGGAGATGAAAAACTGTTTTTT. This gives the protein CASSIPGQGDEKLFF.

This chain joins TRBV30 and TRBJ2-1, with TRBD2 identical over 12 bases. Germline loops: CDR1 GTSNPN, CDR2 SVGIG (reference sequence). CDR3 length equals 16 residues. The trim removed 0 bases at V and 6 bases at J, leaving 6 bases unmatched. The chain's CDR3 is CAWSVRRTSGINEQFF. The CDR3 DNA follows: TGTGCCTGGAGTGTGAGACGGACTAGCGGGATCAATGAGCAGTTCTTC.

A single count supports this clone. J is TRBJ1-4 and V is TRBV28; D gene uncertain. V was clipped by 6 bases and J by 1 base, with 27 bases between them. This CDR3 is 20 amino acids long. Germline V gene lookup returns CDR1 MDHEN and CDR2 SYDVKM. CDR3 bases: TGTGCCAGCAGCACTATCATGGGTGGCGGGCCGCCGGGAACTAATGAAAAACTGTTTTTT. Encoded protein: CASSTIMGGGPPGTNEKLFF.

There are many counts of this clone. The V call is TRBV25-1, the J call TRBJ2-5; D gene uncertain. The length of the CDR3 is 11 residues. V lost 4 bases and J 4 bases, leaving 4 bases between the germline ends. Germline V gene lookup returns CDR1 MGHDK and CDR2 SYGVNS. CDR3 loop: CASSVGETQYF. The CDR3 DNA is TGTGCCAGCAGTGTAGGAGAGACCCAGTACTTC. The full variable domain, with the rest looked up from reference TRBV25-1 and TRBJ2-5, is EADIYQTPRYLVIGTGKKITLECSQTMGHDKMYWYQQDPGMELHLIHYSYGVNSTEKGDLSSESTVSRIRTEHFPLTLESARPSHTSQYLCASSVGETQYFGPGTRLLVL.

This clone was counted between two and nine times. The V call is TRBV6-1, the J call TRBJ2-1, with D unresolved. In germline, CDR1 is MNHNS, CDR2 SASEGT. V gave up 10 bases and J gave up 10 bases, with 17 bases separating them. The CDR3 length is 12 residues. DNA for the CDR3: TGTGCCACAACCCTTGAAACTGGGGAGCAGTTCTTC. It is translated as CATTLETGEQFF.

The rearrangement links TRBV7-2 to TRBJ1-2; TRBD1 agrees at 12 bases. CDR1 is SGHTA and CDR2 is FQGNSA in the germline V gene. The V gene end was trimmed by 2 bases and the J gene end by 9 bases; junction bases not matched to a gene: 7. The CDR3 sequence is 15 residues long. CDR3 in amino acids: CASSLQPGTGGSYTF. As DNA, the CDR3 is TGTGCCAGCAGCTTACAACCCGGGACAGGGGGCAGCTACACCTTC. The whole variable domain, remainder taken from reference TRBV7-2 and TRBJ1-2, is GAGVSQSPSNKVTEKGKDVELRCDPISGHTALYWYRQSLGQGLEFLIYFQGNSAPDKSGLPSDRFSAERTGGSVSTLTIQRTQQEDSAVYLCASSLQPGTGGSYTFGSGTRLTVV.

Here the CDR3 reads CASELGQGQYGYTF. The CDR3 region has the DNA TGTGCCAGCGAACTCGGACAGGGACAATATGGCTACACCTTC. The V and J genes are TRBV18 and TRBJ1-2; 8 nucleotides align to TRBD1. The CDR3 has 14 amino acids. In germline, CDR1 is KGHSH, CDR2 LQKENI. Trimming cost V 8 bases and J 5 bases; bases outside gene matches: 10. Full variable domain (missing parts from reference TRBV18 and TRBJ1-2): NAGVMQNPRHLVRRRGQEARLRCSPMKGHSHVYWYRQLPEEGLKFMVYLQKENIIDESGMPKERFSAEFPKEGPSILRIQQVVRGDSAAYFCASELGQGQYGYTFGSGTRLTVV.

This rearrangement joins TRBV7-2 to TRBJ2-7, with D tentatively TRBD1 (6 bases). V was trimmed by 2 bases and J by 0 bases, leaving 8 bases between them. This CDR3 contains 14 residues. Per the germline V gene, CDR1 is SGHTA and CDR2 is FQGNSA. CDR3 in DNA: TGTGCCAGCAGCTTAACAGGGAGCTCCTACGAGCAGTACTTC. Its translation is CASSLTGSSYEQYF.